Shown below are 4 T cell receptor beta chains from a single sample sequenced in a study of blood T cell repertoires in COVID-19. The assay was immunoSEQ multiplex PCR, and TCRdb's table has in-frame clones only and misses some. The sample has 250,000 to 350,000 clones, approximately 83% seen once. The sample consisted of PBMCs or T cells enriched from blood (not recorded which). All receptors derive from a woman aged 25 to 39 who had recovered from COVID-19.

The chain couples TRBV4-1 to TRBJ2-7; weak D call: TRBD2 (6 bases). V was shortened by 4 bases and J by 0 bases, with 19 bases between the two germline ends. The CDR3 has 17 residues. Germline lookup yields CDR1 MGHRA and CDR2 YSYEKL. CDR3 amino acids: CASSLTPARGSSYEQYF. As DNA, the CDR3 is TGCGCCAGCAGCCTAACCCCGGCCCGGGGGAGCTCCTACGAGCAGTACTTC.

In its sample, this clone was seen once. The rearrangement links TRBV11-2 to TRBJ2-6; maybe TRBD2 (6 bases). Between the trimmed V and J ends, which lost 8 bases and 2 bases, there was a span of 13 bases. Looked up from germline, CDR1 is SGHAT and CDR2 is FQNNGV. This CDR3 comprises 15 residues. This chain's CDR3 is CASSWRGTGANVLTF. The CDR3 nucleotides are TGTGCCAGCTCCTGGAGGGGAACTGGGGCCAACGTCCTGACTTTC.

V gene TRBV5-6 combines with J gene TRBJ2-7; 10 nucleotides agree with TRBD1. This CDR3 spans 17 amino acids. Germline V gene lookup returns CDR1 SGHDT and CDR2 YYEEEE. With V trimmed by 0 bases and J by 5 bases, 11 bases remained unmatched. The CDR3 spells CASSLGIRDRGAHEQYF. Written as DNA, the CDR3 is TGTGCCAGCAGCTTGGGGATCAGGGACAGGGGCGCCCACGAGCAGTACTTC.

The V and J genes are TRBV18 and TRBJ2-1; 12 bases agree with TRBD2. Germline trimming cut 5 bases from V and 5 bases from J; bases unmatched to any gene: 1. This CDR3 has 14 residues. The germline gives CDR1 KGHSH, CDR2 LQKENI. The chain's CDR3 is CASSTSGGNNEQFF. CDR3 nucleotide sequence: TGTGCCAGCTCAACTAGCGGGGGGAACAATGAGCAGTTCTTC.